A selection of T cell receptor beta chains follows, all from one sample in a study of CD8+CD57+ T cells in acquired aplastic anemia. TCRdb independently ran MiXCR on the reads; one entry per CDR3 protein. The table includes 150,000 to 200,000 distinct CDR3 sequences, approximately 43% detected once. Material for sequencing was sorted CD4+, CD8+, or CD8+CD57+ T cells (not recorded which) from PBMCs. The receptor source for this set is a human donor in good health. Both conserved end residues are part of each CDR3. The order of the fields is clone size, D gene, V gene, J gene, CDR3 protein, CDR3 DNA. The D gene is left open where the match is weak. Clone size appears in some rows only: once, few, many, or a class for an expanded clone.

few	.	TRBV27	TRBJ1-5	CASSDFRSNQPQHF	TGTGCCAGCAGTGACTTCCGTAGCAATCAGCCCCAGCATTTT
many	.	TRBV5-8	TRBJ2-3	CASSPGRTDTQYF	TGTGCCAGCAGCCCGGGCCGCACAGATACGCAGTATTTT
few	.	TRBV6-2/TRBV6-3	TRBJ2-3	CASSYSVGRATDTQYF	TGTGCCAGCAGTTATTCGGTGGGCAGGGCCACAGATACGCAGTATTTT
many	.	TRBV11-2	TRBJ1-5	CASSLFGRGLNQPQHF	TGTGCCAGCAGCTTATTCGGACGGGGCTTGAATCAGCCCCAGCATTTT
.	.	TRBV20-1	TRBJ2-1	CSARGNRGGWEDEQFF	TGCAGTGCTAGAGGAAATCGTGGGGGGTGGGAGGATGAGCAGTTCTTC
.	.	TRBV11-2	TRBJ2-5	CASSSQRQETQYF	TGTGCCAGCAGCTCACAGAGACAAGAGACCCAGTACTTC
.	.	TRBV10-3	TRBJ2-7	CASSSTSSYEQYF	TGTGCCAGCAGTTCGACTAGTTCCTACGAGCAGTACTTC
.	TRBD1	TRBV25-1	TRBJ2-5	CASSDVPGQGVGETQYF	TGTGCCAGCAGTGACGTACCCGGACAGGGGGTCGGGGAGACCCAGTACTTC
few	.	TRBV10-3	TRBJ1-2	CAISGQKDGYTF	TGTGCCATCAGTGGACAGAAAGATGGCTACACCTTC
many	.	TRBV7-9	TRBJ2-1	CASSGPTGSSYNEQFF	TGTGCCAGCAGCGGCCCTACAGGGAGCTCCTACAATGAGCAGTTCTTC
.	TRBD1	TRBV20-1	TRBJ1-1	CSAREQGDTEAFF	TGCAGTGCTAGAGAACAGGGGGACACTGAAGCTTTCTTT
.	TRBD2	TRBV6-1	TRBJ2-5	CASSLAAPETQYF	TGTGCCAGCAGCCTAGCGGCCCCGGAGACCCAGTACTTC
.	TRBD1	TRBV5-1	TRBJ2-6	CASSTQGALTGANVLTF	TGCGCCAGCAGCACCCAGGGGGCGCTTACTGGGGCCAACGTCCTGACTTTC
.	.	TRBV15	TRBJ2-1	CATSERGSSYNEQFF	TGTGCCACCAGTGAAAGGGGGAGCTCCTACAATGAGCAGTTCTTC
.	.	TRBV7-9	TRBJ2-2	CASSGVSGELFF	TGTGCCAGCAGCGGGGTGTCCGGGGAGCTGTTTTTT
.	.	TRBV12-3/TRBV12-4	TRBJ2-3	CASSFPTPMSPTDTQYF	TGTGCCAGCAGTTTCCCGACCCCGATGAGTCCCACAGATACGCAGTATTTT
few	.	TRBV7-6	TRBJ1-1	CASRQYNTEAFF	TGTGCCAGCAGACAGTACAACACTGAAGCTTTCTTT
few	.	TRBV12-5	TRBJ2-1	CASGLGWTGSSYNEQFF	TGTGCTAGTGGTTTGGGCTGGACGGGGAGCTCCTACAATGAGCAGTTCTTC
few	.	TRBV6-1	TRBJ2-2	CASSEDRVKTGELFF	TGTGCCAGCAGTGAAGACAGGGTAAAAACCGGGGAGCTGTTTTTT
.	.	TRBV29-1	TRBJ1-1	CSAVSMGTEAFF	TGCAGCGCAGTAAGTATGGGCACTGAAGCTTTCTTT
many	.	TRBV12-3/TRBV12-4	TRBJ2-1	CASSSQNEQFF	TGTGCCAGCAGTTCTCAGAATGAGCAGTTCTTC
.	.	TRBV2	TRBJ2-2	CASTEALELFF	TGTGCCAGCACGGAGGCCCTGGAGCTGTTTTTT
many	.	TRBV9	TRBJ2-1	CASSVGDFSYNEQFF	TGTGCCAGCAGCGTAGGGGACTTCTCCTACAATGAGCAGTTCTTC